This T cell receptor beta chain was sequenced during a study of human T cells and chemical hapten exposure. Overall study results and limits: A positive correlation with patch test score was shown by PT1 expanded TCR counts.

Described time point: pre-sensitization, week 0. Regarding treatment: therapeutic diphenylcyclopropenone sensitization with weekly scalp DPC. There are many counts of this clonotype. Its antigen is undetermined. The library attached unique molecular identifiers to individual cDNA molecules. TCRdb re-called the RACE reads with MiXCR, one entry per CDR3 protein. The sample has about 74,000 distinct CDR3 sequences; approximately 14% are singletons. This CDR3 has 16 amino acids. The ends lost 0 bases at V and 8 bases at J; junction bases unmatched: 12. Germline V gene data show CDR1 as LGHNA and CDR2 as YNFKEQ.

The rearrangement uses TRBV4-2 and TRBJ1-2, with 7 positions matching TRBD1. The material sequenced was whole blood, taken in connection with sensitization to the hapten diphenylcyclopropenone (DPC). This receptor was obtained from a woman aged 50 to 60 with alopecia areata. Some clones in this sample may be carry-over from other donors' samples. The CDR3 DNA reads as TGTGCCAGCAGCCAAGACCGCGTACAGGGGAATAGGGGCTACACCTTC. Amino acid sequence: CASSQDRVQGNRGYTF.